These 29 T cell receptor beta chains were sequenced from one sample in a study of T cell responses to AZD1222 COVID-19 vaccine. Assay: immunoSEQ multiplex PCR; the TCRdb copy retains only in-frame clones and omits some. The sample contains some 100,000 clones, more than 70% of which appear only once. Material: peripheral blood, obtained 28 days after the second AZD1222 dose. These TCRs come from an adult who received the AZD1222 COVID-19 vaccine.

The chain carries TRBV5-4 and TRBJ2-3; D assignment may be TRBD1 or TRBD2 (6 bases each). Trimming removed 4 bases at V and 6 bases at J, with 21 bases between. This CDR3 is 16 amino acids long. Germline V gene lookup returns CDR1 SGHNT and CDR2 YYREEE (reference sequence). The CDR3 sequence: CASSPTKGGPSDTQYF. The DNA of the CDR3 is TGTGCCAGCAGCCCGACGAAAGGGGGGCCCTCGGATACGCAGTATTTT.

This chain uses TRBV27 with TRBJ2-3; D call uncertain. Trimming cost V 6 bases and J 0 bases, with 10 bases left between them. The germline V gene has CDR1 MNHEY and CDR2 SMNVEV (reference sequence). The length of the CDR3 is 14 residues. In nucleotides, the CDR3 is TGTGCCAGCAGAATTCGAGCTAGCACAGATACGCAGTATTTT. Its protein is CASRIRASTDTQYF.

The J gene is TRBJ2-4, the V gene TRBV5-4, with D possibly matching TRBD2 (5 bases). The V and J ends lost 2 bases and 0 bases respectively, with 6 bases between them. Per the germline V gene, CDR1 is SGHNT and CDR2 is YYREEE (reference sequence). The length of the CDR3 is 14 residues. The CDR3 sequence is CASSLAVAKNIQYF. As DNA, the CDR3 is TGTGCCAGCAGCTTAGCGGTAGCCAAAAACATTCAGTACTTC.

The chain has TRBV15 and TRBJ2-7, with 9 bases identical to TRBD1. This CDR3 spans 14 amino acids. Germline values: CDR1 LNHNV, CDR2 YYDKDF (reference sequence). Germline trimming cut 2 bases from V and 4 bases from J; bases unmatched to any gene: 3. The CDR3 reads CATSRRDRVYEQYF. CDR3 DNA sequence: TGTGCCACCAGCAGAAGGGACAGGGTTTACGAGCAGTACTTC.

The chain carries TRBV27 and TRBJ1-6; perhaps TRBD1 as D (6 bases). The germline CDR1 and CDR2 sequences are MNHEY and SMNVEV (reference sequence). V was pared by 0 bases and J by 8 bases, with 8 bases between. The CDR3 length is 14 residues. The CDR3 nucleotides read TGTGCCAGCAGTTTATCGGGGGGCTATTCACCCCTCCACTTT. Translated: CASSLSGGYSPLHF.

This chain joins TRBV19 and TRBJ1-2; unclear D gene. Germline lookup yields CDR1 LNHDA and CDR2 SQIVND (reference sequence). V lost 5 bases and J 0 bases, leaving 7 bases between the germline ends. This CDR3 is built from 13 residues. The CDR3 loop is CASSYQANYGYTF. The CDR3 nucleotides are TGTGCCAGTAGTTACCAGGCTAACTATGGCTACACCTTC.

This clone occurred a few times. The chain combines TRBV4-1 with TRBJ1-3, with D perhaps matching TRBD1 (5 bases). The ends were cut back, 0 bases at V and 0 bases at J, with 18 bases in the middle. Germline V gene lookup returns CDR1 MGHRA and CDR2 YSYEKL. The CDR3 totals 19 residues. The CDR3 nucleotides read TGCGCCAGCAGCCAAGATAGGGTCGTCGGGGCCCTCTCTGGAAACACCATATATTTT. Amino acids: CASSQDRVVGALSGNTIYF.

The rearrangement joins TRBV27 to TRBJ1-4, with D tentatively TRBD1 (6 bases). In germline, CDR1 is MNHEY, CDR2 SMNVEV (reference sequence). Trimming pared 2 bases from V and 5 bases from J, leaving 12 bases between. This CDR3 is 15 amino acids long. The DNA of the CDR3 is TGTGCCAGCAGTTTACAGGGGCGACCAAATGAAAAACTGTTTTTT. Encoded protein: CASSLQGRPNEKLFF.

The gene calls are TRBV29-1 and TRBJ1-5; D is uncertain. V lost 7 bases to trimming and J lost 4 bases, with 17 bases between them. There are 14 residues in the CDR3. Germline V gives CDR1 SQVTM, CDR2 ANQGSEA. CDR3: CSAGREPFNQPQHF. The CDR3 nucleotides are TGCAGCGCCGGGCGGGAGCCCTTTAATCAGCCCCAGCATTTT. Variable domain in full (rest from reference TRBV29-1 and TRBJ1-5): SAVISQKPSRDICQRGTSLTIQCQVDSQVTMMFWYRQQPGQSLTLIATANQGSEATYESGFVIDKFPISRPNLTFSTLTVSNMSPEDSSIYLCSAGREPFNQPQHFGDGTRLSIL.

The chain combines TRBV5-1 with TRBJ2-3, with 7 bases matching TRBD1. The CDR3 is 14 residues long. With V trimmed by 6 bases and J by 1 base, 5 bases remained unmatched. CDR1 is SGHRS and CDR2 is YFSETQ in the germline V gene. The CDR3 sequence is CASTTDRGTDTQYF. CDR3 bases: TGCGCCAGCACAACCGACAGGGGCACAGATACGCAGTATTTT.

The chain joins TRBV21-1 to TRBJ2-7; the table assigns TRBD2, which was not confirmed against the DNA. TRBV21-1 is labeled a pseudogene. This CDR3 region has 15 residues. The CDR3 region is CASSIRTSLSYEQYF. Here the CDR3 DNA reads TGTGCCAGCAGCATTCGGACTAGCCTCTCCTACGAGCAGTACTTC.

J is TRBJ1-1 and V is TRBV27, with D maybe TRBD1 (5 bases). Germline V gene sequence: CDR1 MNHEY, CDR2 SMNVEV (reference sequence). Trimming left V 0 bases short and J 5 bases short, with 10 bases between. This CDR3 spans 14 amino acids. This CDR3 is CASSLSRGRTEAFF. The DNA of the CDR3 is TGTGCCAGCAGTTTATCACGGGGCCGTACTGAAGCTTTCTTT.

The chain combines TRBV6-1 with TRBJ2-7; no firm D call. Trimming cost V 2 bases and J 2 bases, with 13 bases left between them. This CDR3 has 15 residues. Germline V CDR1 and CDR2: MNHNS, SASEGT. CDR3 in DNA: TGTGCCAGCAGTGAATATTTCGACCGTACCTACGAGCAGTACTTC. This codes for CASSEYFDRTYEQYF.

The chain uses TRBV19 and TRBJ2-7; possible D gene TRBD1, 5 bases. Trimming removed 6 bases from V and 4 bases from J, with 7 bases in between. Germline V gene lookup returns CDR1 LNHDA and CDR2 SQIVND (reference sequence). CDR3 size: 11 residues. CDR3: CASSQGYEQYF. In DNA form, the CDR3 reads TGTGCCAGTAGCCAGGGTTACGAGCAGTACTTC.

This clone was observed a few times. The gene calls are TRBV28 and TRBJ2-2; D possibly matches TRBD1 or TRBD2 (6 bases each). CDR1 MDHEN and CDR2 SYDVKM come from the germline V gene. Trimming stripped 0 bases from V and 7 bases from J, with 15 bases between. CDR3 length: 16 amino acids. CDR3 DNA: TGTGCCAGCAGTTTATGGATGGGGGGCCCCGGCGGGGAGCTGTTTTTT. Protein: CASSLWMGGPGGELFF.

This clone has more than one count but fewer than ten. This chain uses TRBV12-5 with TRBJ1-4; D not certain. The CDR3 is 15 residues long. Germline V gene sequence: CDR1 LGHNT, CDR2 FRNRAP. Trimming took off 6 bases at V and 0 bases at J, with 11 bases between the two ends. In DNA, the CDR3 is TGTGCTAGTGGCCCCCCGACGGCAACTAATGAAAAACTGTTTTTT. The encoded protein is CASGPPTATNEKLFF. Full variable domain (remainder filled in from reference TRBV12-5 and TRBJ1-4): DARVTQTPRHKVTEMGQEVTMRCQPILGHNTVFWYRQTMMQGLELLAYFRNRAPLDDSGMPKDRFSAEMPDATLATLKIQPSEPRDSAVYFCASGPPTATNEKLFFGSGTQLSVL.

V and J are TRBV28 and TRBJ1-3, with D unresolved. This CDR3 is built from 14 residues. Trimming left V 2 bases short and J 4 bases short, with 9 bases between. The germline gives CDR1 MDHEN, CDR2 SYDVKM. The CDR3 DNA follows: TGTGCCAGCAGTTTAGATCATGGCGGAAACACCATATATTTT. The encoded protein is CASSLDHGGNTIYF. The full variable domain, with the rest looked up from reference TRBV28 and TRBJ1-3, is DVKVTQSSRYLVKRTGEKVFLECVQDMDHENMFWYRQDPGLGLRLIYFSYDVKMKEKGDIPEGYSVSREKKERFSLILESASTNQTSMYLCASSLDHGGNTIYFGEGSWLTVV.

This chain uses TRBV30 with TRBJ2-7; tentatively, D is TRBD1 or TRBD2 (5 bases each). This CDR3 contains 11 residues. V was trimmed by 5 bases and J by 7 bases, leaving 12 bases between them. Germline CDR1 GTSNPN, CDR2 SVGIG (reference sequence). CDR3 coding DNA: TGTGCCTGGGGGGACGGTTGGGAGCAGTACTTC. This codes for CAWGDGWEQYF.

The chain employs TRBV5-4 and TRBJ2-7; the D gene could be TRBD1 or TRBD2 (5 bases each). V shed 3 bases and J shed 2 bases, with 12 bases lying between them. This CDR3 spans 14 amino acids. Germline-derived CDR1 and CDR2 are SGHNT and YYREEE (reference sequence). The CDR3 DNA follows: TGTGCCAGCAGCTGGGACCGAGGAGCCTACGAGCAGTACTTC. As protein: CASSWDRGAYEQYF.

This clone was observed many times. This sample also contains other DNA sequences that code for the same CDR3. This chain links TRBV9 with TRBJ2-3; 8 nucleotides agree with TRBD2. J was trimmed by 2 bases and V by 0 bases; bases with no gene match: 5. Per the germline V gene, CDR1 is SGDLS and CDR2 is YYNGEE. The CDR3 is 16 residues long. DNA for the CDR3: TGTGCCAGCAGCGTAGGACGGCGGGGGGTCACAGATACGCAGTATTTT. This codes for CASSVGRRGVTDTQYF.

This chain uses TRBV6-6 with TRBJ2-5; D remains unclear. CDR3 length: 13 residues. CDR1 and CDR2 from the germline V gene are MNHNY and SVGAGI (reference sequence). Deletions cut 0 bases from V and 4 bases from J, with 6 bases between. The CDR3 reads CASSYSPSETQYF. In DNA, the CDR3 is TGTGCCAGCAGTTACTCCCCGTCAGAGACCCAGTACTTC.

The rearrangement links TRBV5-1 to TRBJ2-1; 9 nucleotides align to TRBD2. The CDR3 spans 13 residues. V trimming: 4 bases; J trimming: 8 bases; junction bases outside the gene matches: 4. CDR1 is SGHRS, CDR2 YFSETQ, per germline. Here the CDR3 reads CASSAGGGDEQFF. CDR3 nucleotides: TGCGCCAGCAGCGCGGGCGGGGGGGATGAGCAGTTCTTC.

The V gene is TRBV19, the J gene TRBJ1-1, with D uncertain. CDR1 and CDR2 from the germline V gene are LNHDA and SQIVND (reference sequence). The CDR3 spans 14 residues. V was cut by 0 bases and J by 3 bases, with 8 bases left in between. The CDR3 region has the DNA TGTGCCAGTAGTATAGAAGGGATGGACACTGAAGCTTTCTTT. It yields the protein CASSIEGMDTEAFF.

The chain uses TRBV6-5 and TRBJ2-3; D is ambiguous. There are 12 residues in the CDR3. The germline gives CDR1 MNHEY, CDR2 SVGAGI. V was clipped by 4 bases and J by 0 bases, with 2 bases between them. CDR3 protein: CASSSSTDTQYF. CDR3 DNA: TGTGCCAGCAGTTCTAGCACAGATACGCAGTATTTT.

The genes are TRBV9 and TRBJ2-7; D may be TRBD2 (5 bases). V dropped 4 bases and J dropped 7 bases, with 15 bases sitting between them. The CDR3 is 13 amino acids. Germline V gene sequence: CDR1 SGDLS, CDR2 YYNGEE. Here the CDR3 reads CASSLSLGGEQYF. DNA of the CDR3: TGTGCCAGCAGCTTAAGCCTAGGCGGGGAGCAGTACTTC.

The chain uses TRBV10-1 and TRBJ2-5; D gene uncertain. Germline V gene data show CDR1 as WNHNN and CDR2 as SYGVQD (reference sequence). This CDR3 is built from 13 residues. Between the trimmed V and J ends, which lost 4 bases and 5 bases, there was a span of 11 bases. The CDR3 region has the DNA TGCGCCAGCAGTGGGACCCTGGGGGAGACCCAGTACTTC. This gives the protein CASSGTLGETQYF.

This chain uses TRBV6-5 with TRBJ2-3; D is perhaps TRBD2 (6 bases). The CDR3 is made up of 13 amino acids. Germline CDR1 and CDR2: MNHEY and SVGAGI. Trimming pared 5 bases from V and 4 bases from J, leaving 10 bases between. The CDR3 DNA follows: TGTGCCAGCAGTCACCCGGGGGCAGATACGCAGTATTTT. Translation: CASSHPGADTQYF.

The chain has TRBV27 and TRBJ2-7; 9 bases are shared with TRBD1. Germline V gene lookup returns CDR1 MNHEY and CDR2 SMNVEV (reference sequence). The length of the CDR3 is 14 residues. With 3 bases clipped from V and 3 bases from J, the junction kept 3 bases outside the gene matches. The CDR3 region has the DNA TGTGCCAGCAGTTTTTTGGGACAGGGCTACGAGCAGTACTTC. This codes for CASSFLGQGYEQYF.

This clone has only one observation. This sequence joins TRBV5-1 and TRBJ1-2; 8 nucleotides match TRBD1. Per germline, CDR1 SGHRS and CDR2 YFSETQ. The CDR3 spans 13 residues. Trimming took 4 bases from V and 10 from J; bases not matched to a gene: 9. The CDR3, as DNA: TGCGCCAGCAGCCCAAGACAGGGGTCTATCTACACCTTC. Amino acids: CASSPRQGSIYTF.